The 19 T cell receptor beta chains presented below share a single source sample, sequenced in a study of cytomegalovirus exposure and HLA in healthy donors. The PCR was carried out with 60 Vbeta primers and 13 Jbeta primers. The protocol was immunoSEQ multiplex PCR, while the TCRdb copy is restricted to in-frame clones and leaves out a portion. The table includes roughly 200,000 clones, over 80% detected once. Sequencing was done on a sample of PBMCs. These receptor sequences come from a boy aged 2 to 10 in good health and CMV-seronegative.

The rearrangement links TRBV27 to TRBJ2-7; 8 positions match TRBD1. Germline trimming cut 0 bases from V and 0 bases from J; bases unmatched to any gene: 1. This CDR3 is built from 15 residues. The V gene's germline CDR1 is MNHEY and CDR2 SMNVEV (reference sequence). The CDR3 loop reads CASSLSGTGSYEQYF. CDR3 sequence (DNA): TGTGCCAGCAGTTTATCCGGGACAGGCTCCTACGAGCAGTACTTC.

The chain couples TRBV11-2 to TRBJ2-3, with 8 bases fitting TRBD2. Germline CDR1 and CDR2: SGHAT and FQNNGV. The length of the CDR3 is 15 residues. The V and J ends lost 2 bases and 4 bases, in that order; junction bases with no gene match: 5. The DNA for the CDR3 is TGTGCCAGCAGCTTACGACGGGGGGGCCCAGATACGCAGTATTTT. This gives the protein CASSLRRGGPDTQYF.

The chain carries TRBV9 and TRBJ2-3; 10 bases match TRBD2. Germline trimming cut 3 bases from V and 0 bases from J; bases unmatched to any gene: 16. Germline V lookup: CDR1 SGDLS, CDR2 YYNGEE. This CDR3 spans 20 amino acids. The CDR3 DNA follows: TGTGCCAGCAGCGAGAGAGGGGCTAGCGGGGGTTATACTAGCACAGATACGCAGTATTTT. As protein: CASSERGASGGYTSTDTQYF.

This chain uses TRBV27 with TRBJ2-2; 13 bases are shared with TRBD2. The CDR3 runs 19 residues. V shed 3 bases and J 5 bases; nucleotides not matched to a gene: 12. Germline assignment: CDR1 MNHEY and CDR2 SMNVEV (reference sequence). The CDR3 is CASSLGGLAGAKNTGELFF. As DNA, the CDR3 is TGTGCCAGCAGTTTGGGAGGACTAGCGGGAGCGAAAAATACCGGGGAGCTGTTTTTT.

V is TRBV30 and J is TRBJ1-2; D is ambiguous. V was pared by 4 bases and J by 0 bases, with 12 bases between. This CDR3 spans 14 amino acids. The germline V gene has CDR1 GTSNPN and CDR2 SVGIG (reference sequence). The CDR3 protein is CAWTSTRTNYGYTF. In nucleotides, the CDR3 is TGTGCCTGGACCTCGACAAGAACTAACTATGGCTACACCTTC.

The chain uses TRBV6-1 and TRBJ1-1; TRBD1 agrees at 9 bases. Germline lookup yields CDR1 MNHNS and CDR2 SASEGT. The V segment lost 7 bases and the J segment 5 bases; nucleotides outside the gene matches: 8. This CDR3 is 14 amino acids long. For the CDR3, the DNA is TGTGCCAGCACCCCGGGACAGGGAATTACTGAAGCTTTCTTT. As protein: CASTPGQGITEAFF.

The chain recombines TRBV6-6 with TRBJ2-2; D possibly corresponds to TRBD1 (7 bases). Looked up from germline, CDR1 is MNHNY and CDR2 is SVGAGI (reference sequence). This CDR3 contains 15 residues. The germline V and J ends were trimmed by 2 bases and 4 bases, with 11 bases remaining between them. This chain's CDR3 is CASSYGQGGTGELFF. CDR3 DNA sequence: TGTGCCAGCAGTTACGGGCAGGGGGGCACCGGGGAGCTGTTTTTT.

J is TRBJ1-5 and V is TRBV10-3; 9 nucleotides agree with TRBD1. CDR1 and CDR2 (germline): ENHRY, SYGVKD. V lost 3 bases, J lost 6 bases, and 9 bases stayed unmatched. This CDR3 spans 16 amino acids. The CDR3 here is CAISDGTRQGVQPQHF. The DNA for the CDR3 is TGTGCCATCAGTGATGGGACTCGACAGGGGGTTCAGCCCCAGCATTTT.

This clone was observed once. This chain joins TRBV4-2 and TRBJ2-1, with TRBD2 matching 8 bases. Germline V gene sequence: CDR1 LGHNA, CDR2 YNFKEQ. This CDR3 spans 18 amino acids. J was trimmed by 10 bases and V by 0 bases; bases with no gene match: 17. Written as DNA, the CDR3 is TGTGCCAGCAGCCAAGATCGGGCGGGGGGCGCGGCCCAATCCGAGCAGTTCTTC. This codes for CASSQDRAGGAAQSEQFF.

The CDR3 DNA sequence: TGTGCCAGCAGTCACAGGGTCTCCTACGAGCAGTACTTC. The encoded protein is CASSHRVSYEQYF. The J gene is TRBJ2-7, the V gene TRBV25-1; TRBD1 might be the D (6 bases). Germline V lookup: CDR1 MGHDK, CDR2 SYGVNS. CDR3 size: 13 residues. Deletions cut 5 bases from V and 0 bases from J, with 8 bases between.

This rearrangement joins TRBV5-4 to TRBJ2-5, with a possible D match to TRBD2 (6 bases). The DNA end favors TRBJ2-7, so the J call may be wrong. The CDR3 runs to 15 residues. CDR1 SGHNT and CDR2 YYREEE come from the germline V gene (reference sequence). As DNA, the CDR3 is TGTGCCAGCAGCTTACGGCGGGGCAACTCCTACGAGCAGTACTTC. It codes for CASSLRRGNSYEQYF.

The V gene is TRBV5-1, the J gene TRBJ2-3, with 9 bases aligning to TRBD2. Germline-derived CDR1 and CDR2 are SGHRS and YFSETQ. J lost 0 bases, V lost 2 bases, and 7 bases had no gene match. The CDR3 has 17 residues. CDR3 in amino acids: CASSFSSGDPSTDTQYF. The CDR3, as DNA: TGCGCCAGCAGCTTTTCTAGCGGGGACCCTAGCACAGATACGCAGTATTTT.

As concerns this clone: This CDR3 is also generated by other DNA sequences in the sample. The chain joins TRBV15 to TRBJ2-5, with 9 bases matching TRBD1. The J segment lost 4 bases and the V segment lost 3 bases, leaving 0 bases of the junction unmatched. There are 13 residues in the CDR3. The germline V gene has CDR1 LNHNV and CDR2 YYDKDF (reference sequence). The CDR3 coding sequence is TGTGCCACCAGCAGGGACAGGGGAGAGACCCAGTACTTC. Translated: CATSRDRGETQYF.

This clone was found once. The chain has TRBV29-1 and TRBJ2-5; D might be TRBD1 (5 bases). The CDR3 has 16 residues. Trimming took 7 bases from V and 0 from J, leaving 21 bases between them. Germline V gene sequence: CDR1 SQVTM, CDR2 ANQGSEA. CDR3 amino acids: CSATETRGRYQETQYF. In nucleotides, the CDR3 is TGCAGCGCGACCGAGACAAGGGGTCGGTACCAAGAGACCCAGTACTTC. The entire variable domain, with the rest obtained from reference TRBV29-1 and TRBJ2-5, is as follows: SAVISQKPSRDICQRGTSLTIQCQVDSQVTMMFWYRQQPGQSLTLIATANQGSEATYESGFVIDKFPISRPNLTFSTLTVSNMSPEDSSIYLCSATETRGRYQETQYFGPGTRLLVL.

The J gene is TRBJ1-4, the V gene TRBV7-6; TRBD1 agrees at 8 bases. J was trimmed by 7 bases and V by 5 bases; bases with no gene match: 6. The CDR3 covers 14 residues. Germline CDR1 SGHVS, CDR2 FNYEAQ. CDR3 DNA sequence: TGTGCCAGCAGCCTAAGGACAGGGAGTGAAAAACTGTTTTTT. This translates into CASSLRTGSEKLFF.

The V call is TRBV30, the J call TRBJ1-4; 7 bases align to TRBD1. The CDR3 is 13 residues long. Germline assignment: CDR1 GTSNPN and CDR2 SVGIG (reference sequence). J gave up 7 bases and V 3 bases, and 5 bases lay outside the gene matches. CDR3 residues: CAWSAGGREKLFF. DNA for the CDR3: TGTGCCTGGAGCGCAGGGGGGCGTGAAAAACTGTTTTTT.

On this clone: The conserved phenylalanine or tryptophan normally closing the CDR3 is absent here, so this likely arose from a read error. The chain employs TRBV7-2 and TRBJ2-7, with D perhaps TRBD1 (6 bases). The ends were cut back, 5 bases at V and 2 bases at J, with 13 bases in the middle. This CDR3 spans 14 amino acids. Germline CDR1 and CDR2: SGHTA and FQGNSA. As DNA, the CDR3 is TGTGCCAGCAGCCCAGGGGATCGGACCTACGAGCAGTACCTC. Its protein product is CASSPGDRTYEQYL.

The rearrangement links TRBV6-5 to TRBJ2-7; 7 bases are shared with TRBD2. The V segment lost 6 bases and the J segment 4 bases; nucleotides outside the gene matches: 3. CDR3 size: 12 residues. Germline-derived CDR1 and CDR2 are MNHEY and SVGAGI. The CDR3 region is CASSPGGYEQYF. In DNA form, the CDR3 reads TGTGCCAGCAGCCCCGGGGGGTACGAGCAGTACTTC.

The chain employs TRBV5-4 and TRBJ2-3, with unresolved D. Germline V gene lookup returns CDR1 SGHNT and CDR2 YYREEE (reference sequence). V gave up 0 bases and J gave up 0 bases, with 8 bases separating them. This CDR3 is built from 15 residues. The CDR3 DNA reads TGTGCCAGCAGCTTGGACTCAACTAGCACAGATACGCAGTATTTT. It is translated as CASSLDSTSTDTQYF.